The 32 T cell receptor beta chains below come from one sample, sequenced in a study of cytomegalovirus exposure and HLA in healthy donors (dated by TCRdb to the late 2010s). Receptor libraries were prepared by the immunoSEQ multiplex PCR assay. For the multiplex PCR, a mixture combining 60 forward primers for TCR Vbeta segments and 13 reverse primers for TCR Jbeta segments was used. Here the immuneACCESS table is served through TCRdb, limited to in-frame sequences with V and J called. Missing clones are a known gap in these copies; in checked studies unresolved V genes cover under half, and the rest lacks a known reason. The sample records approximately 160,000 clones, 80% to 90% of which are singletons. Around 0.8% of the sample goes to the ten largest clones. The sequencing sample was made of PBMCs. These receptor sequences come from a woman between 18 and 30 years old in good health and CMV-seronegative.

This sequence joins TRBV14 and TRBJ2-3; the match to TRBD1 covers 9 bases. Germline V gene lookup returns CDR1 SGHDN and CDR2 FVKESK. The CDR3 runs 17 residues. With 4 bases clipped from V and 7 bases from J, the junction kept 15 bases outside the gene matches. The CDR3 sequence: CASSPIAKRTGVNTQYF. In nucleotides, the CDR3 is TGTGCCAGCAGCCCGATTGCTAAGAGGACAGGGGTAAATACGCAGTATTTT.

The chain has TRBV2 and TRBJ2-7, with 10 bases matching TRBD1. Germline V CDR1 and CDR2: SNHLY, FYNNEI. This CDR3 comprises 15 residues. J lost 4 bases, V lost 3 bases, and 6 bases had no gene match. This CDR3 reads CASSENDRGLYEQYF. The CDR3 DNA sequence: TGTGCCAGCAGTGAGAACGACAGGGGGCTATACGAGCAGTACTTC. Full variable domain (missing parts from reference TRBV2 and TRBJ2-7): EPEVTQTPSHQVTQMGQEVILRCVPISNHLYFYWYRQILGQKVEFLVSFYNNEISEKSEIFDDQFSVERPDGSNFTLKIRSTKLEDSAMYFCASSENDRGLYEQYFGPGTRLTVT.

CDR3 DNA sequence: TGTGCCAGCAGTTCCCGTGCAGCGGGAGTATCACGAGAGCAGTTCTTC. Its protein is CASSSRAAGVSREQFF. V usage is TRBV27 and J usage is TRBJ2-1; the match to TRBD2 covers 8 bases. In germline, CDR1 is MNHEY, CDR2 SMNVEV (reference sequence). The V and J ends lost 4 bases and 10 bases, in that order; junction bases with no gene match: 15. The CDR3 sequence is 16 residues long.

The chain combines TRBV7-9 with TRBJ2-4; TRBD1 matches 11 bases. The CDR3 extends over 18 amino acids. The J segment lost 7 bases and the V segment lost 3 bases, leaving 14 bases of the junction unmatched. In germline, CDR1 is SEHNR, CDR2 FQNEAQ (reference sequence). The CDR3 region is CASSLRSRTGGGGNIQYF. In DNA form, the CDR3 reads TGTGCCAGCAGCTTGCGATCGAGGACAGGGGGCGGTGGGAACATTCAGTACTTC.

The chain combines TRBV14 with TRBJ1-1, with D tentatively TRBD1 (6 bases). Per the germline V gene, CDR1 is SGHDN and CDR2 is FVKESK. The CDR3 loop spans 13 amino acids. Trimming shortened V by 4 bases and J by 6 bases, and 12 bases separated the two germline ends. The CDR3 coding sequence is TGTGCCAGCAGCCGAGGGGGATTCGCTGAAGCTTTCTTT. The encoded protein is CASSRGGFAEAFF.

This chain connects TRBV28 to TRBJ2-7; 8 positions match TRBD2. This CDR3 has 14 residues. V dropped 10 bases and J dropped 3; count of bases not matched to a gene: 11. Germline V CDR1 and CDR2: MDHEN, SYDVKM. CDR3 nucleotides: TGTGCCACCGGGAGGGGGGGCGCGAACTACGAGCAGTACTTC. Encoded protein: CATGRGGANYEQYF.

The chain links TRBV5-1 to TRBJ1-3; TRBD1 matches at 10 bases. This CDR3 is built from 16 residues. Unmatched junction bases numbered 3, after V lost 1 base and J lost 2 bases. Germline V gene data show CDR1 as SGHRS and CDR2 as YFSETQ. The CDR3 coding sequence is TGCGCCAGCAGCTTGCCGGGACAGGGGACTGGAAACACCATATATTTT. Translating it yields CASSLPGQGTGNTIYF.

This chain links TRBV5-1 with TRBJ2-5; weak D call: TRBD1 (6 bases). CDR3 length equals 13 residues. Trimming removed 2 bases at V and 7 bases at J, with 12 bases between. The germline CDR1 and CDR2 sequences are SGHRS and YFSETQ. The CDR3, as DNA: TGCGCCAGCAGCTTTACAGGGATTGGGACCCAGTACTTC. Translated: CASSFTGIGTQYF.

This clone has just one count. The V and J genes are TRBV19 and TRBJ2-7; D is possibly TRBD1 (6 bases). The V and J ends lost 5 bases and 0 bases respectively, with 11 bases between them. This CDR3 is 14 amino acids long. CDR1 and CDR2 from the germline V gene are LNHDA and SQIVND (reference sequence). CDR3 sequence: CASSWGPASYEQYF. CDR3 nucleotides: TGTGCCAGTAGTTGGGGGCCCGCCTCCTACGAGCAGTACTTC.

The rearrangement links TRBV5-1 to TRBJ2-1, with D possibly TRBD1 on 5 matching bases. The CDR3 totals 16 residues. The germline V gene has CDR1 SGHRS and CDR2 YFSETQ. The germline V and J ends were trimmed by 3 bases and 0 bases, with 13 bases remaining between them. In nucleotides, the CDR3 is TGCGCCAGCAGCTCGGTGACAGTTAGCTCCTACAATGAGCAGTTCTTC. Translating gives CASSSVTVSSYNEQFF.

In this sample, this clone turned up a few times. DNA of the CDR3: TGTGCCTGGAGTGTTGCGGGAGGGGCCTACAATGAGCAGTTCTTC. Its protein product is CAWSVAGGAYNEQFF. The chain combines TRBV30 with TRBJ2-1; 9 bases are a match to TRBD2. The ends lost 0 bases at V and 2 bases at J; junction bases unmatched: 2. The CDR3 runs to 15 residues. Germline V gene data show CDR1 as GTSNPN and CDR2 as SVGIG (reference sequence).

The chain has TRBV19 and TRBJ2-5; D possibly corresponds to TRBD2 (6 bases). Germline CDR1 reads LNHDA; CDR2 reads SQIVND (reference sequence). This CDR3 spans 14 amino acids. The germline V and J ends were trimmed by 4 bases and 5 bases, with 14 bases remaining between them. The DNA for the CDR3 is TGTGCCAGTAGTACGAGTCGGGGGAGGGAGACCCAGTACTTC. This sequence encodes CASSTSRGRETQYF.

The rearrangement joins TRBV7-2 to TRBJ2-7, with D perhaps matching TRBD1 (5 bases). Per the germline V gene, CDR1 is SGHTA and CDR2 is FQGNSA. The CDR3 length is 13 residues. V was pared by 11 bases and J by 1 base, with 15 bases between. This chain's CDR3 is CASTSGRSYEQYF. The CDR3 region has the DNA TGTGCCTCGACTTCAGGGCGTTCCTACGAGCAGTACTTC.

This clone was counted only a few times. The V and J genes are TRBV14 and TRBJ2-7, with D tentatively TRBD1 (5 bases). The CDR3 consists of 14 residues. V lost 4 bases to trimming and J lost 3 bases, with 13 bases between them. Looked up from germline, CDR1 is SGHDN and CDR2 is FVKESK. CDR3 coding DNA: TGTGCCAGCAGCCTCGCAGGGTCGAGCTACGAGCAGTACTTC. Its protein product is CASSLAGSSYEQYF. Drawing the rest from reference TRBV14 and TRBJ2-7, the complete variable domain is EAGVTQFPSHSVIEKGQTVTLRCDPISGHDNLYWYRRVMGKEIKFLLHFVKESKQDESGMPNNRFLAERTGGTYSTLKVQPAELEDSGVYFCASSLAGSSYEQYFGPGTRLTVT.

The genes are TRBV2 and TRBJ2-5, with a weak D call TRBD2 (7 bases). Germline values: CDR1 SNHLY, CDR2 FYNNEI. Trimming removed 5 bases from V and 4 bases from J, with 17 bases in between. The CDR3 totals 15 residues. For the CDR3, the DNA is TGTGCCAGCAGTTATTTAGGGGGGAGGGCAGAGACCCAGTACTTC. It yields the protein CASSYLGGRAETQYF.

CDR3 nucleotide sequence: TGTGCCAGCAGCCAAGAAGTAGGATCGGGGGTTGAGACCCAGTACTTC. Translation gives CASSQEVGSGVETQYF. This chain joins TRBV4-2 and TRBJ2-5, with D maybe TRBD2 (6 bases). V gave up 0 bases and J gave up 5 bases, with 16 bases separating them. This CDR3 comprises 16 residues. The germline V gene encodes CDR1 LGHNA and CDR2 YNFKEQ.

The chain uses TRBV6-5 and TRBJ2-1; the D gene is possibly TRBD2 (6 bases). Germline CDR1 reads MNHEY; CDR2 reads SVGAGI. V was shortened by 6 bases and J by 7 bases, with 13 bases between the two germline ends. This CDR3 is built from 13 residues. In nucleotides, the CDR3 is TGTGCCAGCAGCCGCCTGACTAGGAATGAGCAGTTCTTC. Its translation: CASSRLTRNEQFF.

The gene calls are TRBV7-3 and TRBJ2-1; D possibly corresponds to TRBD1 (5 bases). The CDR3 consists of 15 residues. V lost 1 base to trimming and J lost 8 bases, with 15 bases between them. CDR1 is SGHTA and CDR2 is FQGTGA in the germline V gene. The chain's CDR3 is CASSLRATERDEQFF. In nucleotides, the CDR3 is TGTGCCAGCAGCTTAAGGGCGACAGAACGCGATGAGCAGTTCTTC.

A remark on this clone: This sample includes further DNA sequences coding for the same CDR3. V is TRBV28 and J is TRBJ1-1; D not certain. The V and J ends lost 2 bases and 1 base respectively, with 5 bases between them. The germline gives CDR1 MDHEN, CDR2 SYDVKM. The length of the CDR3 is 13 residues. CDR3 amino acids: CASSLNKNTEAFF. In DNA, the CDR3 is TGTGCCAGCAGTTTAAACAAGAACACTGAAGCTTTCTTT.

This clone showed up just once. The CDR3 DNA follows: TGTGCCATCAATCAAGACAGACTGAACACTGAAGCTTTCTTT. This sequence encodes CAINQDRLNTEAFF. The V and J genes are TRBV10-3 and TRBJ1-1, with D perhaps matching TRBD1 (5 bases). Trimming took off 7 bases at V and 0 bases at J, with 12 bases between the two ends. This CDR3 has 14 residues. The germline V gene has CDR1 ENHRY and CDR2 SYGVKD.

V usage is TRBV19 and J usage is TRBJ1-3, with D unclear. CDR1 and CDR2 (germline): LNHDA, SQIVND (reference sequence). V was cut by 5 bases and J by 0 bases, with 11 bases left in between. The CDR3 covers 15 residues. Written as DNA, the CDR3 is TGTGCCAGTAGTCACCAGGCTCTCTCTGGAAACACCATATATTTT. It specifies CASSHQALSGNTIYF.

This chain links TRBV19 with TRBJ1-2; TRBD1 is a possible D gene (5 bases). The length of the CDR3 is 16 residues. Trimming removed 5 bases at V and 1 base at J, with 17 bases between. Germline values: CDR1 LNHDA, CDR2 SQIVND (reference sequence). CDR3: CASSGRRQTLNYGYTF. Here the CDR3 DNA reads TGTGCCAGTAGTGGCCGACGACAGACCCTTAACTATGGCTACACCTTC. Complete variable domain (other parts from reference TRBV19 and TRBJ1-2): DGGITQSPKYLFRKEGQNVTLSCEQNLNHDAMYWYRQDPGQGLRLIYYSQIVNDFQKGDIAEGYSVSREKKESFPLTVTSAQKNPTAFYLCASSGRRQTLNYGYTFGSGTRLTVV.

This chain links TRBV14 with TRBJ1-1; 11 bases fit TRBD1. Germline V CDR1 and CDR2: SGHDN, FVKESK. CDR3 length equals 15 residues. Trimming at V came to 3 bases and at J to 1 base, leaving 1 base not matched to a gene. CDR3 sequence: CASSQGQGGNTEAFF. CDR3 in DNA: TGTGCCAGCAGCCAGGGACAGGGGGGGAACACTGAAGCTTTCTTT. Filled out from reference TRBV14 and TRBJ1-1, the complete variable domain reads EAGVTQFPSHSVIEKGQTVTLRCDPISGHDNLYWYRRVMGKEIKFLLHFVKESKQDESGMPNNRFLAERTGGTYSTLKVQPAELEDSGVYFCASSQGQGGNTEAFFGQGTRLTVV.

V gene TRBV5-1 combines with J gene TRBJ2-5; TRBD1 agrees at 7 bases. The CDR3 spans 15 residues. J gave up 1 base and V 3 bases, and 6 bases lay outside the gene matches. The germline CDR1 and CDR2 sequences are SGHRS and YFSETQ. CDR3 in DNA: TGCGCCAGCAGCTCGGGACAGCGATTCCAAGAGACCCAGTACTTC. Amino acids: CASSSGQRFQETQYF.

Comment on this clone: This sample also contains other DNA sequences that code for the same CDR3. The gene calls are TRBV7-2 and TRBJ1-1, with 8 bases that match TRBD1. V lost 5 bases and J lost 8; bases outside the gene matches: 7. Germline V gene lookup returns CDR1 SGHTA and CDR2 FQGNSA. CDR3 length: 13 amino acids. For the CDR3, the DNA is TGTGCCAGCAGCCCGATCAGGACAGGGGAAGCTTTCTTT. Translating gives CASSPIRTGEAFF.

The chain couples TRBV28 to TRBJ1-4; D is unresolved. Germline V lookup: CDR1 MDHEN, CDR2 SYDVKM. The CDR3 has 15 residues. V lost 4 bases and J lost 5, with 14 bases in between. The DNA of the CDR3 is TGTGCCAGCAGTTCCCAGGACCGGAGGAATGAAAAACTGTTTTTT. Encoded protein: CASSSQDRRNEKLFF. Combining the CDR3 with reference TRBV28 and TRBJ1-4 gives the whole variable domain DVKVTQSSRYLVKRTGEKVFLECVQDMDHENMFWYRQDPGLGLRLIYFSYDVKMKEKGDIPEGYSVSREKKERFSLILESASTNQTSMYLCASSSQDRRNEKLFFGSGTQLSVL.

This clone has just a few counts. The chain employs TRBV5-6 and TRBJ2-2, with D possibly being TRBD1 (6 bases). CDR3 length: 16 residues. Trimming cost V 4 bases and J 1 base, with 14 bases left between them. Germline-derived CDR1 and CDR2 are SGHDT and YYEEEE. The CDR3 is CASSPPGTLNTGELFF. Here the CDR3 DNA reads TGTGCCAGCAGCCCCCCGGGGACACTGAACACCGGGGAGCTGTTTTTT. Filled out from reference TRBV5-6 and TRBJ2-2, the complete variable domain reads DAGVTQSPTHLIKTRGQQVTLRCSPKSGHDTVSWYQQALGQGPQFIFQYYEEEERQRGNFPDRFSGHQFPNYSSELNVNALLLGDSALYLCASSPPGTLNTGELFFGEGSRLTVL.

CDR3 loop: CASSEFSAGRANTEAFF. The CDR3 DNA follows: TGCGCCAGCAGTGAGTTTTCTGCAGGGCGAGCGAACACTGAAGCTTTCTTT. This chain joins TRBV10-1 and TRBJ1-1, with D possibly matching TRBD1 (5 bases). Between the trimmed V and J ends, which lost 1 base and 1 base, there was a span of 16 bases. Looked up from germline, CDR1 is WNHNN and CDR2 is SYGVQD (reference sequence). This CDR3 region has 17 residues.

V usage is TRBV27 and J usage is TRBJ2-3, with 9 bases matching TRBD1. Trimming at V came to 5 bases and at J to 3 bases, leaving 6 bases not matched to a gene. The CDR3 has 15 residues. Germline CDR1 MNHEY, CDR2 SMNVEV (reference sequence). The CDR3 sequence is CASSSGQGKTDTQYF. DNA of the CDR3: TGTGCCAGCAGTAGCGGACAGGGGAAGACAGATACGCAGTATTTT.

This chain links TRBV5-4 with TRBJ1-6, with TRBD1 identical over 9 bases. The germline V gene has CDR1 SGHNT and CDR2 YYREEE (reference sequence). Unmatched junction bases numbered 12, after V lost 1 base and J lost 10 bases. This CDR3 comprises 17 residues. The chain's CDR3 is CASSLIGTGSMGSPLHF. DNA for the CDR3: TGTGCCAGCAGCTTGATAGGGACAGGGTCGATGGGGTCACCCCTCCACTTT.

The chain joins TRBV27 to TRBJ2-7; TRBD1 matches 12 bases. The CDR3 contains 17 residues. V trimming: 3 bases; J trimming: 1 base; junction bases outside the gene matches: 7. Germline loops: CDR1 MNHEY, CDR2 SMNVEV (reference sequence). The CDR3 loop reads CASSLRPGQGASYEQYF. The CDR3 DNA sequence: TGTGCCAGCAGTTTGCGGCCGGGACAGGGGGCTTCCTACGAGCAGTACTTC.

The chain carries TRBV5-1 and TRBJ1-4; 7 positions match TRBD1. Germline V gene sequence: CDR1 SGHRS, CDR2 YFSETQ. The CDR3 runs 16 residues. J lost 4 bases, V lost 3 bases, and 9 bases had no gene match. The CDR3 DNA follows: TGCGCCAGCAGCTCCTCAGAGGGACAGTATAATGAAAAACTGTTTTTT. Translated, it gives CASSSSEGQYNEKLFF.